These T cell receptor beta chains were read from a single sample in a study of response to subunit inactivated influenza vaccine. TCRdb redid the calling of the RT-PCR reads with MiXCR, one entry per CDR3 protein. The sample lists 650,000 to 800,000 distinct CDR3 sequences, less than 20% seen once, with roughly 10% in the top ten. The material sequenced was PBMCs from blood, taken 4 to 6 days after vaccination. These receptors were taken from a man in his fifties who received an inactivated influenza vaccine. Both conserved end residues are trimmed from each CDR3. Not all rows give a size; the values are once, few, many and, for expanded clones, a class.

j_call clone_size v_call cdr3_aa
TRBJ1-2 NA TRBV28 AWAGEYGYT
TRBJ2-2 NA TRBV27 ASSLWRAGELF
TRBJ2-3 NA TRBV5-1 ASSLTGTGKDTQY
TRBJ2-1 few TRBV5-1 ASSPGPLSYNEQF
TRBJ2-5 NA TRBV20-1 SATKGSGPETQY
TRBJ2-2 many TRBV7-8 ASSLAEVGELF
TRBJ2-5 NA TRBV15 ATSRGTSGEGETQY
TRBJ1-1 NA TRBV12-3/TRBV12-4 DSSSDRGRTEAF
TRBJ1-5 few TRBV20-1 SARDGGLINQPQH
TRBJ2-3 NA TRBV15 ATSKEALAGVGADTQY
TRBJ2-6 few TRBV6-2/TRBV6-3 ASSLVYSSGANVLT
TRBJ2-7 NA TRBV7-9 ASSSPLPTSPYEQY
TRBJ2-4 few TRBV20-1 SARGRRGGPSQNIQY
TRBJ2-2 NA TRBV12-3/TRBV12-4 ASSLGGGAGELF
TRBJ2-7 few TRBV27 ASRHRGLFYEQY
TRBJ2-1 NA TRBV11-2 ASSSSTRRVPTYNEQF
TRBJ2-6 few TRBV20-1 SARHRGTISGANVLT
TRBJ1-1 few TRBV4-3 ASSQVPTGGLNTEAF
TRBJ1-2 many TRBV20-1 SVGRENGYT
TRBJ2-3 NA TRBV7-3 ASSLTSSGRPTDTQY
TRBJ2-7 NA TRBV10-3 ASRGERAGDYEQY
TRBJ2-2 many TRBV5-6 ASSLLRSHRGKTGELF
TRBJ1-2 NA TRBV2 ASSGTGTGGFGYT
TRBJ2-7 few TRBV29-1 SALGGTYEQY
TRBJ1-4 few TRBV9 ASSVDRGRGKLF
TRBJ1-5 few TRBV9 ASSVEGDQPQH
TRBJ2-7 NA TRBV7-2 ASRGTASYEQY
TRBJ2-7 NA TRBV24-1 ATGSRGGGTYEQY
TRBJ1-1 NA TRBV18 ASSRPNTEAF
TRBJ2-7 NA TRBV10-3 AISAGFGQGESYEQY
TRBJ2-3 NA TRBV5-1 ASSLALSGGADTLY
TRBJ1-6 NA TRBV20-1 SASQFGGSYSPLH
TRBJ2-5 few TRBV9 ASSVASGEKGTQY
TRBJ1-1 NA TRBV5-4 ASSSQGVGEAF
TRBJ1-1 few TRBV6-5 ASSKGGRGKAF
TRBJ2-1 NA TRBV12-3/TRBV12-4 ASIEGHHSYNEQF
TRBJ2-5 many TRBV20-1 SASGLAGVETQY
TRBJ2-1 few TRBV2 ATVMGGYNEQF
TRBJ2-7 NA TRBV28 ASSFDTGTGIYEQY
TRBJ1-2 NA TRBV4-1 ASSQDRGASGYT
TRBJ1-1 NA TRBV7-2 ASSLYGSMNTEAF
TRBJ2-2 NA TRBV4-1 ASSRRDSRGGELF
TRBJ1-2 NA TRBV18 ASSAGPLKNYGYT
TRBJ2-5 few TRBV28 ASSTPRASETQY
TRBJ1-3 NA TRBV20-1 SASNHFGNTIY
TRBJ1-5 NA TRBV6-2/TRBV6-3 ASGTGAYSNQPQH
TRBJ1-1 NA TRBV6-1 ASSSPRPNTEAF
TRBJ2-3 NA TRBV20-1 SARTRQGSTDTQY
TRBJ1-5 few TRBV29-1 SVGGGGYNQPQH
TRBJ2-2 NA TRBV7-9 ANHRDTGELF
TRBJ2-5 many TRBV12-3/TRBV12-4 ASSLGAAETQY
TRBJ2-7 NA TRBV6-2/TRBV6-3 ASSYLLRVAGSSYEQY
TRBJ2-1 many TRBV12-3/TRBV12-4 ASRALGPQEQF
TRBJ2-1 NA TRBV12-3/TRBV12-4 ASSPGTGAGDNEQF